This TCR beta chain stems from a study of CD8 T cells in ankylosing spondylitis. TCRdb analysed the 5' RACE reads with MiXCR anew, one entry per CDR3 protein. Here the sample spans some 250,000 distinct CDR3 sequences, roughly 10% being singletons. This clonotype turned up a few times. This clonotype originated in a male donor with ankylosing spondylitis or in good health (not recorded which). Sequencing was done on a sample of blood, either unsorted or a sorted T cell fraction (not recorded which).

The CDR3 here is CASSLTLGVEQYF. In DNA, the CDR3 is TGTGCCAGCAGCTTAACCCTAGGGGTCGAGCAGTACTTC. The genes are TRBV7-3 and TRBJ2-7; a possible D gene is TRBD1 (5 bases). This CDR3 has 13 amino acids. Germline assignment: CDR1 SGHTA and CDR2 FQGTGA. Trimming shortened V by 0 bases and J by 6 bases, and 9 bases separated the two germline ends.